A single T cell receptor (beta chain) is shown here with its context. Its cognate antigen is unknown. Sequencing used immunoSEQ version 4 in survey mode. Template was genomic DNA at roughly 9.3 ng/uL, with up to 1 ug used per sample. Clones were read by immunoSEQ multiplex PCR, and TCRdb kept only the in-frame ones, dropping some. The sample includes about 40,000 clones, roughly 74% of them seen just once. The stimulus was an HIV-1 Gag 15-mer peptide pool, about 1 ug/peptide/mL. CD40L-negative CD69-negative CD45RO-high memory CD4+ T cells were sorted as populations depleted of antigen-responding cells. These HIV-1-infected adults initiated suppressive ART in chronic infection. For at least 4 years, plasma HIV-1 RNA was undetectable (<50 copies/mL). The data originate from a study of persistence of HIV-infected CD4 T cells. There are 15 residues in the CDR3. Per the germline V gene, CDR1 is SGHKS and CDR2 is YYEKEE (reference sequence). V shed 0 bases, J shed 3 bases, and the junction held 6 bases outside the gene matches.

General study points: Degenerate expanded CDR3beta sequences were enriched among CMV- and Gag-responding cells.

V is TRBV5-5 and J is TRBJ2-7; 7 bases are a match to TRBD1. The TCR originated in an adult man with HIV who was CMV-seropositive. The sample was CD4+ T cells sorted from PBMCs after roughly 18-hour stimulation, taken from a patient who received antiretroviral therapy. The CDR3: CASSLAAGGIYEQYF. The CDR3 nucleotides read TGTGCCAGCAGCTTGGCCGCAGGGGGAATCTACGAGCAGTACTTC. Full variable domain (missing parts from reference TRBV5-5 and TRBJ2-7): DAGVTQSPTHLIKTRGQQVTLRCSPISGHKSVSWYQQVLGQGPQFIFQYYEKEERGRGNFPDRFSARQFPNYSSELNVNALLLGDSALYLCASSLAAGGIYEQYFGPGTRLTVT.